The 26 T cell receptor beta chains in this list originate from one sample, sequenced in a study of STAT5B mutations in CD4+ large granular lymphocyte leukemia. Profiled with immunoSEQ multiplex PCR; TCRdb holds only in-frame clones, not every one. The sample holds tens of thousands of clones, more than 55% seen once. What was sequenced was CD4+ T cells from blood buffy coats. The receptors derive from a human donor in good health.

This sequence joins TRBV7-2 and TRBJ2-7, with a possible D match to TRBD1 (5 bases). The CDR3 is 13 residues long. Trimming pared 7 bases from V and 2 bases from J, leaving 12 bases between. Looked up from germline, CDR1 is SGHTA and CDR2 is FQGNSA. Here the CDR3 reads CASKSDRTYEQYF. CDR3 nucleotide sequence: TGTGCCAGCAAAAGCGACAGAACCTACGAGCAGTACTTC.

The J gene is TRBJ2-1, the V gene TRBV6-1, with 9 bases aligning to TRBD2. V was pared by 5 bases and J by 4 bases, with 3 bases of the junction left unmatched. CDR1 is MNHNS and CDR2 is SASEGT in the germline V gene. The CDR3 loop spans 14 amino acids. CDR3 protein: CASSIAGVYNEQFF. The DNA for the CDR3 is TGTGCCAGCAGTATAGCGGGGGTTTACAATGAGCAGTTCTTC.

The table lists this clone with a few counts. The chain has TRBV2 and TRBJ2-7; no clear D. Germline V gene lookup returns CDR1 SNHLY and CDR2 FYNNEI. The CDR3 consists of 12 residues. V was pared by 0 bases and J by 4 bases, with 4 bases between. CDR3 sequence reads: CASSEAGYEQYF. The CDR3 nucleotides are TGTGCCAGCAGTGAAGCAGGGTACGAGCAGTACTTC.

This clone was seen a few times. V gene TRBV2 combines with J gene TRBJ2-5; D ambiguous. Trimming removed 6 bases at V and 6 bases at J, with 17 bases between. Germline CDR1 is SNHLY and CDR2 is FYNNEI. The CDR3 has 14 amino acids. The CDR3 loop is CASSPLGFLKTQYF. The DNA of the CDR3 is TGTGCCAGCAGCCCCCTAGGGTTTCTTAAGACCCAGTACTTC. Variable domain in full (rest from reference TRBV2 and TRBJ2-5): EPEVTQTPSHQVTQMGQEVILRCVPISNHLYFYWYRQILGQKVEFLVSFYNNEISEKSEIFDDQFSVERPDGSNFTLKIRSTKLEDSAMYFCASSPLGFLKTQYFGPGTRLLVL.

The chain carries TRBV28 and TRBJ2-7; D is unclear. The germline gives CDR1 MDHEN, CDR2 SYDVKM. The length of the CDR3 is 15 residues. Trimming left V 7 bases short and J 0 bases short, with 16 bases between. CDR3 sequence reads: CASTPATPTSYEQYF. The CDR3 DNA follows: TGTGCCAGCACCCCCGCGACTCCTACCTCCTACGAGCAGTACTTC.

This chain links TRBV7-9 with TRBJ1-1; D unclear. CDR3 length: 16 residues. From germline, CDR1 is SEHNR and CDR2 FQNEAQ (reference sequence). The V gene lost 4 bases and the J gene lost 0 bases, with 15 bases spanning the gap. As DNA, the CDR3 is TGTGCCAGCAGCTCGAGTGGATTGCCCGTGAACACTGAAGCTTTCTTT. This sequence encodes CASSSSGLPVNTEAFF. Supplemented by reference TRBV7-9 and TRBJ1-1, the full variable domain reads DTGVSQNPRHKITKRGQNVTFRCDPISEHNRLYWYRQTLGQGPEFLTYFQNEAQLEKSRLLSDRFSAERPKGSFSTLEIQRTEQGDSAMYLCASSSSGLPVNTEAFFGQGTRLTVV.

V is TRBV2 and J is TRBJ1-4; D not certain. In germline, CDR1 is SNHLY, CDR2 FYNNEI. V was shortened by 1 base and J by 10 bases, with 7 bases between the two germline ends. CDR3 length: 12 residues. The CDR3 sequence is CASSEGGGKLFF. CDR3 bases: TGTGCCAGCAGTGAAGGGGGTGGAAAACTGTTTTTT.

The rearrangement joins TRBV5-1 to TRBJ1-5; TRBD1 agrees at 8 bases. The V gene's germline CDR1 is SGHRS and CDR2 YFSETQ. Trimming removed 4 bases from V and 4 bases from J; junction bases left unmatched: 10. The CDR3 runs 16 residues. The CDR3 region is CASSPDGQGQNQPQHF. The CDR3 nucleotides read TGCGCCAGCAGCCCGGACGGACAGGGCCAAAATCAGCCCCAGCATTTT.

CDR3 DNA: TGTGCCAGCAGTTACAGAGAAGAGACCCAGTACTTC. Its protein product is CASSYREETQYF. The V and J genes are TRBV6-6 and TRBJ2-5; D gene ambiguous. CDR1 is MNHNY, CDR2 SVGAGI, per germline (reference sequence). With 2 bases removed from V and 3 bases from J, the gap between germline ends came to 4 bases. This CDR3 region has 12 residues.

The chain combines TRBV5-1 with TRBJ2-7; a weak D match, TRBD1 (5 bases). This CDR3 contains 15 residues. Trimming removed 0 bases at V and 6 bases at J, with 16 bases between. Germline values: CDR1 SGHRS, CDR2 YFSETQ. The CDR3 DNA reads TGCGCCAGCAGCTTGGAGGGGTTTGGGGTCGGCGAGCAGTACTTC. It yields the protein CASSLEGFGVGEQYF.

V usage is TRBV19 and J usage is TRBJ2-7; D is undetermined. Germline V CDR1 and CDR2: LNHDA, SQIVND (reference sequence). Trimming cost V 1 base and J 5 bases, with 15 bases left between them. The CDR3 consists of 15 residues. The CDR3 region is CASSIGPGARNEQYF. The CDR3 DNA reads as TGTGCCAGTAGTATAGGCCCAGGTGCAAGAAACGAGCAGTACTTC.

The CDR3 reads CAWSTRGNEKLFF. The CDR3 DNA follows: TGTGCCTGGAGTACCCGGGGTAATGAAAAACTGTTTTTT. The J gene is TRBJ1-4, the V gene TRBV30; D not resolved. V was clipped by 2 bases and J by 4 bases, with 8 bases between them. The CDR3 spans 13 residues. The germline gives CDR1 GTSNPN, CDR2 SVGIG (reference sequence). Looking up the rest from reference TRBV30 and TRBJ1-4 gives the full variable domain: SQTIHQWPATLVQPVGSPLSLECTVEGTSNPNLYWYRQAAGRGLQLLFYSVGIGQISSEVPQNLSASRPQDRQFILSSKKLLLSDSGFYLCAWSTRGNEKLFFGSGTQLSVL.

The genes are TRBV30 and TRBJ2-5, with TRBD2 as a possible D gene (5 bases). In germline, CDR1 is GTSNPN, CDR2 SVGIG (reference sequence). The CDR3 extends over 14 amino acids. V was cut by 4 bases and J by 5 bases, with 17 bases left in between. The CDR3 sequence: CAWTYSSGWETQYF. DNA for the CDR3: TGTGCCTGGACGTACTCATCGGGGTGGGAGACCCAGTACTTC.

This clone was seen more than once but under ten times. CDR3 nucleotide sequence: TGTGCCAGCAGCTGGGTCAGCAACACTGAAGCTTTCTTT. Its translation is CASSWVSNTEAFF. The V and J genes are TRBV7-3 and TRBJ1-1; D not certain. The CDR3 contains 13 residues. V lost 4 bases, J lost 2 bases, and 8 bases lay in between. The V gene's germline CDR1 is SGHTA and CDR2 FQGTGA.

This clone was observed once. This chain uses TRBV4-2 with TRBJ2-3, with 11 bases that match TRBD1. This CDR3 comprises 16 residues. The V gene end was trimmed by 1 base and the J gene end by 3 bases; junction bases not matched to a gene: 3. CDR1 is LGHNA, CDR2 YNFKEQ, per germline. CDR3 sequence reads: CASSQGGTGGTDTQYF. CDR3 bases: TGTGCCAGCAGCCAAGGCGGGACAGGGGGAACAGATACGCAGTATTTT.

This chain uses TRBV6-5 with TRBJ1-2; D is unclear. The V gene lost 0 bases and the J gene lost 4 bases, with 12 bases spanning the gap. This CDR3 region has 15 residues. Looked up from germline, CDR1 is MNHEY and CDR2 is SVGAGI. Written as DNA, the CDR3 is TGTGCCAGCAGTTACTCCACGGGCGGGAGCTATGGCTACACCTTC. It translates to CASSYSTGGSYGYTF.

This rearrangement joins TRBV19 to TRBJ2-7; 8 bases agree with TRBD2. V lost 7 bases, J lost 2 bases, and 10 bases stayed unmatched. The CDR3 has 15 amino acids. CDR1 LNHDA and CDR2 SQIVND come from the germline V gene (reference sequence). CDR3 nucleotide sequence: TGTGCCAGTACCAGAGTGGCGGGGGGAACCTACGAGCAGTACTTC. It yields the protein CASTRVAGGTYEQYF.

This rearrangement joins TRBV30 to TRBJ2-7; TRBD1 is a possible D gene (6 bases). Trimming left V 0 bases short and J 5 bases short, with 14 bases between. The CDR3 consists of 14 residues. Germline CDR1 and CDR2: GTSNPN and SVGIG (reference sequence). The CDR3 protein is CAWSVGGTPDEQYF. In DNA, the CDR3 is TGTGCCTGGAGTGTCGGTGGGACACCGGACGAGCAGTACTTC.

This clone has just a few counts. This sequence joins TRBV2 and TRBJ1-1, with a weak D call TRBD1 (5 bases). This CDR3 region has 12 residues. In germline, CDR1 is SNHLY, CDR2 FYNNEI. The germline V and J ends were trimmed by 8 bases and 1 base, with 8 bases remaining between them. CDR3 protein: CASGRGNTEAFF. The CDR3 nucleotides read TGTGCCAGCGGTAGGGGGAACACTGAAGCTTTCTTT.

As for this clone: The junction departs from the called germline gene at one end, perhaps through a read error. V gene TRBV10-2 combines with J gene TRBJ2-2; 12 bases are a match to TRBD2. The CDR3 is 16 amino acids. Germline V gene sequence: CDR1 WSHSY, CDR2 SAAADI. The chain's CDR3 is CAGSRRTSGASGELFF. The CDR3 region has the DNA TGCGCCGGCAGCCGAAGGACTAGCGGGGCGTCCGGGGAGCTGTTTTTT.

The chain is built from TRBV6-1 and TRBJ2-5; D is possibly TRBD2 (5 bases). The V gene's germline CDR1 is MNHNS and CDR2 SASEGT. Trimming took 5 bases from V and 6 from J, leaving 13 bases between them. CDR3 length: 13 amino acids. CDR3 nucleotides: TGTGCCAGCAGTCCCCTGGACTTGAAGACCCAGTACTTC. It translates to CASSPLDLKTQYF.

The sample holds a few counts of this clone. Compared with germline, one end of the junction differs, possibly owing to a read error. The chain links TRBV7-7 to TRBJ1-1, with TRBD1 identical over 7 bases. This CDR3 is built from 13 residues. CDR1 SSHAT and CDR2 FNYEAQ come from the germline V gene (reference sequence). CDR3 protein: CASSLPDRAEAFF. The CDR3 bases are TGTGCTAGCAGCTTACCCGACAGGGCTGAAGCTTTCTTT.

This chain joins TRBV7-2 and TRBJ1-2; the D is unclear. CDR1 is SGHTA and CDR2 is FQGNSA in the germline V gene. V was trimmed by 2 bases and J by 5 bases, leaving 15 bases between them. This CDR3 comprises 15 residues. The CDR3: CASSLSAGPGYGYTF. The CDR3 DNA sequence: TGTGCCAGCAGCTTATCGGCAGGCCCCGGGTATGGCTACACCTTC.

This clone was seen only once. The chain links TRBV4-1 to TRBJ1-3, with 9 bases that match TRBD1. V lost 8 bases and J lost 1; bases outside the gene matches: 15. The CDR3 contains 18 residues. Germline V gene data show CDR1 as MGHRA and CDR2 as YSYEKL. The CDR3 protein is CASEITPGQGSSGNTIYF. CDR3 nucleotide sequence: TGCGCCAGCGAAATAACCCCGGGACAGGGATCGTCTGGAAACACCATATATTTT.

V is TRBV25-1 and J is TRBJ1-4; 10 bases match TRBD1. Per germline, CDR1 MGHDK and CDR2 SYGVNS. V shed 5 bases and J 6 bases; nucleotides not matched to a gene: 9. CDR3 length equals 16 residues. The CDR3: CASSSRPGTGDEKLFF. CDR3 DNA: TGTGCCAGCAGTTCCCGACCCGGGACAGGGGATGAAAAACTGTTTTTT.

The chain has TRBV5-4 and TRBJ1-3; D perhaps matches TRBD1 (6 bases). Germline V gene lookup returns CDR1 SGHNT and CDR2 YYREEE (reference sequence). The CDR3 runs 15 residues. V was clipped by 4 bases and J by 4 bases, with 15 bases between them. The CDR3 coding sequence is TGTGCCAGCAGCAGGGGAGGGGGTTCGGGAAACACCATATATTTT. The encoded protein is CASSRGGGSGNTIYF.